A single sample gave rise to the 10 T cell receptor beta chains below, sequenced in a study of T cell changes during pregnancy in multiple sclerosis. The data were produced by immunoSEQ multiplex PCR, yet TCRdb's version contains in-frame clones alone and is incomplete. The top ten clones hold around 3.6% of a sample with some 31,000 clones, roughly 89% of them seen once. The starting material was CD8+ T cells from peripheral blood mononuclear cells, obtained in the second trimester of pregnancy. These receptors were obtained from a female donor in good health, enrolled as a control in a pregnancy study.

The J gene is TRBJ1-5, the V gene TRBV7-9; D not certain. The CDR3 runs to 15 residues. From germline, CDR1 is SEHNR and CDR2 FQNEAQ (reference sequence). Trimming stripped 5 bases from V and 6 bases from J, with 17 bases between. The CDR3 is CASSLDGGSGQPQHF. The CDR3, as DNA: TGTGCCAGCAGCCTCGATGGAGGGTCCGGTCAGCCCCAGCATTTT.

This chain links TRBV4-1 with TRBJ1-1; D not certain. V was trimmed by 0 bases and J by 0 bases, leaving 11 bases between them. Germline CDR1 reads MGHRA; CDR2 reads YSYEKL. There are 16 residues in the CDR3. CDR3 nucleotides: TGCGCCAGCAGCCAAGAGGTTGGCAGATTGAACACTGAAGCTTTCTTT. This gives the protein CASSQEVGRLNTEAFF.

This clone was counted a single time. V gene TRBV9 combines with J gene TRBJ2-3; tentatively, D is TRBD2 (7 bases). The germline V gene encodes CDR1 SGDLS and CDR2 YYNGEE. Trimming took off 0 bases at V and 2 bases at J, with 10 bases between the two ends. This CDR3 comprises 15 residues. CDR3 DNA: TGTGCCAGCAGCGTAGGAGGGGGGGCCACAGATACGCAGTATTTT. Translated, it gives CASSVGGGATDTQYF.

The CDR3 reads CASSGRDRTYEQYF. In DNA, the CDR3 is TGTGCCAGCAGCGGCCGGGACAGAACCTACGAGCAGTACTTC. The chain employs TRBV9 and TRBJ2-7; 7 nucleotides line up with TRBD1. CDR3 length: 14 residues. Germline assignment: CDR1 SGDLS and CDR2 YYNGEE. V lost 3 bases and J lost 2; bases outside the gene matches: 5.

The genes are TRBV6-5 and TRBJ2-5, with 11 nucleotides matching TRBD2. The J segment lost 4 bases and the V segment lost 5 bases, leaving 6 bases of the junction unmatched. This CDR3 is built from 15 residues. The V gene's germline CDR1 is MNHEY and CDR2 SVGAGI. The CDR3: CASSQIAGGTETQYF. CDR3 DNA sequence: TGTGCCAGCAGTCAAATAGCGGGGGGGACAGAGACCCAGTACTTC.

CDR3: CASNTGLFSTDTQYF. In DNA form, the CDR3 reads TGTGCCAGCAACACTGGACTGTTTAGCACAGATACGCAGTATTTT. J is TRBJ2-3 and V is TRBV9; possible D gene TRBD2, 5 bases. This CDR3 is 15 amino acids long. The germline V gene encodes CDR1 SGDLS and CDR2 YYNGEE. The germline V and J ends were trimmed by 6 bases and 0 bases, with 14 bases remaining between them.

The V call is TRBV7-9, the J call TRBJ2-1; D possibly corresponds to TRBD2 (6 bases). V lost 5 bases to trimming and J lost 5 bases, with 16 bases between them. Germline V gives CDR1 SEHNR, CDR2 FQNEAQ (reference sequence). This CDR3 is 15 amino acids long. CDR3 amino acids: CASSLVAGKNNEQFF. The CDR3 nucleotides are TGTGCCAGCAGCCTCGTCGCGGGAAAAAACAATGAGCAGTTCTTC.

This clone was recorded only once. CDR3 amino acids: CASSVPDTITDTQYF. CDR3 DNA sequence: TGTGCCAGCAGCGTACCCGACACAATCACAGATACGCAGTATTTT. The chain joins TRBV9 to TRBJ2-3; D unclear. Germline-derived CDR1 and CDR2 are SGDLS and YYNGEE. This CDR3 spans 15 amino acids. V was shortened by 1 base and J by 2 bases, with 11 bases between the two germline ends.

The gene calls are TRBV7-2 and TRBJ2-7; the match to TRBD2 covers 7 bases. In germline, CDR1 is SGHTA, CDR2 FQGNSA. Trimming at V came to 5 bases and at J to 0 bases, leaving 1 base not matched to a gene. CDR3 length: 13 amino acids. The chain's CDR3 is CASSQRGSYEQYF. The CDR3 DNA reads TGTGCCAGCAGCCAGCGGGGCTCCTACGAGCAGTACTTC.

The rearrangement joins TRBV28 to TRBJ1-1; a possible D gene is TRBD1 (6 bases). CDR1 and CDR2 from the germline V gene are MDHEN and SYDVKM. The CDR3 loop spans 17 amino acids. V dropped 5 bases and J dropped 0 bases, with 19 bases sitting between them. The CDR3 sequence is CASSLLTGFGMNTEAFF. DNA of the CDR3: TGTGCCAGCAGTCTACTAACAGGGTTTGGTATGAACACTGAAGCTTTCTTT.